This T cell receptor beta chain is from a study of control samples from healthy donors and cancer patients. Data came from immunoSEQ multiplex PCR; TCRdb stores just in-frame clones and leaves some out. The table has roughly 20,000 clones, 84% seen once. CDR3 size: 16 residues. Germline V gene data show CDR1 as SGHRS and CDR2 as YFSETQ. Trimming removed 0 bases at V and 1 base at J, with 14 bases between. The V and J genes are TRBV5-1 and TRBJ2-7, with D tentatively TRBD2 (5 bases). Sample: PBMCs. This TCR came from a woman between 65 and 79 years old with lung cancer. The CDR3 DNA reads as TGCGCCAGCAGCTTGGGGCCGCCTAAGCGGTCCTACGAGCAGTACTTC. As protein: CASSLGPPKRSYEQYF. Together with reference TRBV5-1 and TRBJ2-7, the CDR3 gives the full variable domain: KAGVTQTPRYLIKTRGQQVTLSCSPISGHRSVSWYQQTPGQGLQFLFEYFSETQRNKGNFPGRFSGRQFSNSRSEMNVSTLELGDSALYLCASSLGPPKRSYEQYFGPGTRLTVT.